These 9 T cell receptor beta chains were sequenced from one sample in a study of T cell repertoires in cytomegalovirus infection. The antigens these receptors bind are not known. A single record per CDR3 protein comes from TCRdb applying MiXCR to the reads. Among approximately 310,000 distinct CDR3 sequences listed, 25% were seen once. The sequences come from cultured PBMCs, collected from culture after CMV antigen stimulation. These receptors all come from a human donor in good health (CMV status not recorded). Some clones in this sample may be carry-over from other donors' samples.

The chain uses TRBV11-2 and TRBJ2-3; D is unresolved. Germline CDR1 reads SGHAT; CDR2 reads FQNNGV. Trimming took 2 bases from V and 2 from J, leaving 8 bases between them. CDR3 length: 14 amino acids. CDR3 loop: CASSLIDATDTQYF. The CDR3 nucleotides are TGTGCCAGCAGCTTAATAGACGCCACAGATACGCAGTATTTT.

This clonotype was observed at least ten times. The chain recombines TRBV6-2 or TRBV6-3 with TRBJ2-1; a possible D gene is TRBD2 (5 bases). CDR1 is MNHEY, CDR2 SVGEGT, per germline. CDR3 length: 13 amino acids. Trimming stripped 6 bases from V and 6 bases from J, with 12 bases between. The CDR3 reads CASSRTYSNEQFF. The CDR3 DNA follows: TGTGCCAGCAGCCGGACTTATTCCAATGAGCAGTTCTTC.

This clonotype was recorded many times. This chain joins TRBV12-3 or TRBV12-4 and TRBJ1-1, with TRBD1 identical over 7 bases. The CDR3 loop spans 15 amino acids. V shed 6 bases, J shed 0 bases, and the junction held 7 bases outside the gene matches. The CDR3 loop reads CASSRDRLMNTEAFF. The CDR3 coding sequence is TGTGCCAGCAGCCGGGACAGACTGATGAACACTGAAGCTTTCTTT.

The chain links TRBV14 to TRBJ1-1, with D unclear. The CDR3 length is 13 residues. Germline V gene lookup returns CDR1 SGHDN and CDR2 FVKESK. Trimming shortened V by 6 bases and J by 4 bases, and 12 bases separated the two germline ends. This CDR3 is CASSRDWSTEAFF. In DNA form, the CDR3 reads TGTGCCAGCAGTCGGGATTGGAGCACTGAAGCTTTCTTT.

CDR3 coding DNA: TGTGCCAGCAGTTTGGACGGAATACACGAGCAGTACGTC. Amino acid sequence: CASSLDGIHEQYV. The chain is built from TRBV7-6 and TRBJ2-7, with no clear D. V was shortened by 6 bases and J by 5 bases, with 14 bases between the two germline ends. This CDR3 is built from 13 residues. Germline V CDR1 and CDR2: SGHVS, FNYEAQ.

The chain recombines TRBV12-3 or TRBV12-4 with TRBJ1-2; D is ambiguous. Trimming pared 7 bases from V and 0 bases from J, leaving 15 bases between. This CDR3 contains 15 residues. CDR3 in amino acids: CASMIPGRANYGYTF. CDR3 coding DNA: TGTGCCAGCATGATACCAGGACGCGCTAACTATGGCTACACCTTC.

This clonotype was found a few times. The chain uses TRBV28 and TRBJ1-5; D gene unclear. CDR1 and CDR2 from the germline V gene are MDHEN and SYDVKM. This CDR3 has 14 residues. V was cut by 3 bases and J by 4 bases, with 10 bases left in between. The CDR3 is CASSFSGDNQPQHF. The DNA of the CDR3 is TGTGCCAGCAGTTTTTCAGGCGATAATCAGCCCCAGCATTTT. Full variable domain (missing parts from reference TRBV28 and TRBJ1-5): DVKVTQSSRYLVKRTGEKVFLECVQDMDHENMFWYRQDPGLGLRLIYFSYDVKMKEKGDIPEGYSVSREKKERFSLILESASTNQTSMYLCASSFSGDNQPQHFGDGTRLSIL.

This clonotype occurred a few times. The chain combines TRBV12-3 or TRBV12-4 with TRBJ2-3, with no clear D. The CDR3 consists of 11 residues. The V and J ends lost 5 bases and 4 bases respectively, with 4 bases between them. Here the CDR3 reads CASSRPDTQYF. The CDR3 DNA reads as TGTGCCAGCAGTCGACCAGATACGCAGTATTTT.

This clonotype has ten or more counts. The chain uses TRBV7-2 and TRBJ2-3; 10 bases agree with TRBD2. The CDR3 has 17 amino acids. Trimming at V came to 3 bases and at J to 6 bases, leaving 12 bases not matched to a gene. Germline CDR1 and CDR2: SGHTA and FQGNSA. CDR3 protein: CASSFSSGSGRADTQYF. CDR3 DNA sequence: TGTGCCAGCAGCTTCTCTAGCGGGAGCGGTCGGGCGGATACGCAGTATTTT.